Below are 13 T cell receptor beta chains sequenced from a single sample in a study of cytomegalovirus exposure and HLA in healthy donors. 60 Vbeta and 13 Jbeta primers were used in PCR. Clones were sequenced by immunoSEQ multiplex PCR, and TCRdb holds only the in-frame ones, with some missing. This sample has around 150,000 clones, with roughly 72% found just once. The sample taken for sequencing was PBMCs. These receptors originate from a man in his forties in good health and CMV-seropositive.

The chain is built from TRBV6-1 and TRBJ1-2, with a tentative D call TRBD1 (6 bases). Germline V CDR1 and CDR2: MNHNS, SASEGT. The CDR3 is 12 residues long. V was cut by 4 bases and J by 5 bases, with 8 bases left in between. Here the CDR3 reads CASSGTVYGYTF. For the CDR3, the DNA is TGTGCCAGCAGTGGGACAGTATATGGCTACACCTTC.

The rearrangement links TRBV7-9 to TRBJ2-1, with 7 bases identical to TRBD2. CDR3 size: 16 residues. Germline trimming cut 9 bases from V and 3 bases from J; bases unmatched to any gene: 14. Germline values: CDR1 SEHNR, CDR2 FQNEAQ (reference sequence). The CDR3 spells CASPAGNGGVYNEQFF. Written as DNA, the CDR3 is TGTGCCAGTCCGGCCGGAAATGGGGGGGTCTACAATGAGCAGTTCTTC.

This clone turned up a few times. This sequence joins TRBV4-2 and TRBJ2-5; TRBD1 agrees at 7 bases. V dropped 0 bases and J dropped 2; count of bases not matched to a gene: 0. This CDR3 is 14 amino acids long. The germline CDR1 and CDR2 sequences are LGHNA and YNFKEQ. The CDR3 DNA reads TGTGCCAGCAGCCAAGAGGGACAGCAAGAGACCCAGTACTTC. Amino acid sequence: CASSQEGQQETQYF.

V and J are TRBV6-4 and TRBJ2-3, with TRBD1 as a possible D gene (5 bases). CDR1 and CDR2 from the germline V gene are MRHNA and SNTAGT. CDR3 length equals 13 residues. Trimming removed 5 bases from V and 1 base from J, with 7 bases in between. The CDR3 here is CASSLQGTDTQYF. The DNA for the CDR3 is TGTGCCAGCAGTCTACAGGGCACAGATACGCAGTATTTT.

In regard to this clone: One end of the junction varies from germline; a read error may be responsible. The chain carries TRBV7-7 and TRBJ2-5, with D possibly TRBD1 on 5 matching bases. Germline lookup yields CDR1 SSHAT and CDR2 FNYEAQ (reference sequence). This CDR3 spans 15 amino acids. For the CDR3, the DNA is TGTGCTAGCAGCTTGAGTACAGGCTACCAAGAGACCCAGTACTTC. Its protein product is CASSLSTGYQETQYF. The entire variable domain, with the rest obtained from reference TRBV7-7 and TRBJ2-5, is as follows: GAGVSQSPRYKVTKRGQDVTLRCDPISSHATLYWYQQALGQGPEFLTYFNYEAQPDKSGLPSDRFSAERPEGSISTLTIQRTEQRDSAMYRCASSLSTGYQETQYFGPGTRLLVL.

The V gene is TRBV9, the J gene TRBJ2-3; a weak D match, TRBD2 (5 bases). V lost 2 bases and J lost 1, with 8 bases in between. CDR1 is SGDLS and CDR2 is YYNGEE in the germline V gene. The CDR3 has 14 residues. As DNA, the CDR3 is TGTGCCAGCAGCGTCTTGGGAGGCACAGATACGCAGTATTTT. This gives the protein CASSVLGGTDTQYF.

The chain has TRBV2 and TRBJ2-5; 8 bases match TRBD1. V lost 10 bases, J lost 3 bases, and 4 bases stayed unmatched. The CDR3 is 12 residues long. Germline loops: CDR1 SNHLY, CDR2 FYNNEI. The CDR3 spells CATGQGKETQYF. CDR3 nucleotides: TGTGCCACCGGACAGGGAAAAGAGACCCAGTACTTC.

CDR3 DNA: TGCGCCAGCAGCCAGGATGTAGGGCAGGGGAGTCAGCCCCAGCATTTT. Translation: CASSQDVGQGSQPQHF. The V call is TRBV4-3, the J call TRBJ1-5, with D perhaps matching TRBD1 (6 bases). Germline V gene lookup returns CDR1 LGHNA and CDR2 YSLEER. The CDR3 sequence is 16 residues long. Trimming took off 3 bases at V and 6 bases at J, with 18 bases between the two ends.

This chain joins TRBV27 and TRBJ1-6, with 7 nucleotides matching TRBD1. This CDR3 is built from 17 residues. V gave up 4 bases and J gave up 1 base; unmatched junction bases: 7. The germline CDR1 and CDR2 sequences are MNHEY and SMNVEV (reference sequence). CDR3 DNA: TGTGCCAGCAGTTCCCGGACAGGTTTGTCCTATAATTCACCCCTCCACTTT. Translation gives CASSSRTGLSYNSPLHF.

This chain links TRBV19 with TRBJ2-7, with 9 bases matching TRBD1. This CDR3 spans 15 amino acids. Germline V lookup: CDR1 LNHDA, CDR2 SQIVND (reference sequence). Germline trimming cut 10 bases from V and 3 bases from J; bases unmatched to any gene: 13. The CDR3 region has the DNA TGTGCCACTTCCCCCGGAGGGACAGGGATCTACGAGCAGTACTTC. Protein: CATSPGGTGIYEQYF.

The sample holds a few counts of this clone. The chain combines TRBV2 with TRBJ1-1; the D gene is possibly TRBD1 (5 bases). Trimming shortened V by 3 bases and J by 8 bases, and 16 bases separated the two germline ends. The CDR3 has 14 amino acids. Germline CDR1 is SNHLY and CDR2 is FYNNEI. The CDR3 here is CASSDWGRPTEAFF. CDR3 in DNA: TGTGCCAGCAGTGACTGGGGCAGGCCCACGGAAGCTTTCTTT.

V gene TRBV4-1 combines with J gene TRBJ2-3, with TRBD1 matching over 8 bases. From germline, CDR1 is MGHRA and CDR2 YSYEKL. The J segment lost 2 bases and the V segment lost 1 base, leaving 5 bases of the junction unmatched. The CDR3 covers 16 residues. CDR3 residues: CASSQAGTGYTDTQYF. The DNA for the CDR3 is TGCGCCAGCAGCCAAGCGGGGACAGGATACACAGATACGCAGTATTTT.

V gene TRBV7-2 combines with J gene TRBJ1-2, with TRBD1 identical over 7 bases. V shed 1 base and J 4 bases; nucleotides not matched to a gene: 0. The CDR3 is made up of 13 amino acids. CDR1 is SGHTA, CDR2 FQGNSA, per germline. The CDR3, as DNA: TGTGCCAGCAGCTTAGACAGGGGCTATGGCTACACCTTC. Its translation: CASSLDRGYGYTF.